This TCR beta chain originates from a study of T cells in Graves' hyperthyroidism and ophthalmopathy. RNA transcripts yielded amplified TCR beta CDR3 regions. Using the HTBI primer set, a first-round RT-PCR was run on the TCR CDR3. One entry per CDR3 protein, called by TCRdb with MiXCR from the multiplex PCR reads. The repertoire consists of a few hundred thousand distinct CDR3 sequences, with about 22% occurring once and the leading ten covering around 47%. Trimming took off 4 bases at V and 2 bases at J, with 16 bases between the two ends. The CDR3 runs to 16 residues. CDR1 and CDR2 from the germline V gene are SGHDT and YYEEEE. With regard to this clonotype: Its antigen is currently unknown.

General study results and limits: Ophthalmopathy and stable hyperthyroidism were separated by a 13 V-J model.

J is TRBJ1-5 and V is TRBV5-6, with a tentative D call TRBD1 (5 bases). The sample was blood. The receptor comes from a woman between 70 and 85 years old with Graves' ophthalmopathy. This CDR3 is CASSRRDGFGNQPQHF. In DNA, the CDR3 is TGTGCCAGCAGCCGTCGGGACGGCTTCGGCAATCAGCCCCAGCATTTT.